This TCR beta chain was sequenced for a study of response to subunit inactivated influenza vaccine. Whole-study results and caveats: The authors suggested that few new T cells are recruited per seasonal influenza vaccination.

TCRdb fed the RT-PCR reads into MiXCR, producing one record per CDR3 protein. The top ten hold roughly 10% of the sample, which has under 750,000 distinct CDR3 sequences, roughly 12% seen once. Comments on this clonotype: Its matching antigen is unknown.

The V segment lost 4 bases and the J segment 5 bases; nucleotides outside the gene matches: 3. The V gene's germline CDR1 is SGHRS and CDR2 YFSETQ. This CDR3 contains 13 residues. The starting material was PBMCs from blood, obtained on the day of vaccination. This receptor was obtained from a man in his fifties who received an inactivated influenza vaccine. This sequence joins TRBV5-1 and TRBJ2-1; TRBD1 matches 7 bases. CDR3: CASSPGQNNEQFF. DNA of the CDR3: TGCGCCAGCAGCCCGGGACAGAACAATGAGCAGTTCTTC. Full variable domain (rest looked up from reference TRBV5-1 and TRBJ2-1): KAGVTQTPRYLIKTRGQQVTLSCSPISGHRSVSWYQQTPGQGLQFLFEYFSETQRNKGNFPGRFSGRQFSNSRSEMNVSTLELGDSALYLCASSPGQNNEQFFGPGTRLTVL.